Listed here are 31 T cell receptor delta chains from one sample, sequenced in a study of gamma-delta chains in newborns, infants, children. TCRdb reanalyzed the reads using CATT. The sample shows around 11,000 delta-chain clones, less than 4.5% of them seen only once. The material sequenced was blood. Receptors were obtained from a child who was a newborn, infant or young child, either healthy, febrile or measles-vaccinated (not recorded which).

This clone has a handful of counts. The chain recombines TRDV1 with TRDJ1; a weak D match, TRDD3 (8 bases). Trimming left V 0 bases short and J 1 base short, with 27 bases between. The CDR3 contains 21 residues. Germline V CDR1 and CDR2: TSWWSYY, QGS. The CDR3 loop reads CALGELFLRLGDRPFTDKLIF. For the CDR3, the DNA is TGTGCTCTTGGGGAACTGTTCCTACGTCTGGGGGACCGACCCTTCACCGATAAACTCATCTTT.

In regard to this clone: The protein in TCRdb stems from a much larger clone and differs at residue 11 from this DNA's translation, likely a read error; here the protein is translated from the DNA. Here the CDR3 reads CACDTVGGDTEAQLFF. The CDR3 nucleotides are TGTGCCTGTGACACAGTAGGGGGGGATACGGAAGCACAACTCTTCTTT. The J gene is TRDJ2, the V gene TRDV2; 10 bases are a match to TRDD3. CDR1 GEAIGNYY and CDR2 EKD come from the germline V gene. The V gene end was trimmed by 1 base and the J gene end by 7 bases; junction bases not matched to a gene: 8. The length of the CDR3 is 16 residues.

In its sample, this clone is medium-sized. The chain combines TRDV2 with TRDJ1, with D hard to call. The CDR3 is 14 amino acids. Trimming removed 0 bases from V and 4 bases from J, with 11 bases in between. Germline V gives CDR1 GEAIGNYY, CDR2 EKD. DNA of the CDR3: TGTGCCTGTGACACCCTACAATCGTACGATAAACTCATCTTT. This gives the protein CACDTLQSYDKLIF.

In this sample, this clone turned up a few times. The chain couples TRDV3 to TRDJ1; possibly TRDD3 for D (6 bases). The CDR3 length is 19 residues. Germline V CDR1 and CDR2: TVYSNPD, GDNSRS (reference sequence). Deletions cut 1 base from V and 1 base from J, with 28 bases between. CDR3 in DNA: TGTGCCTTTAAGCGTGGGGGCCCAGCAAGGGGTATTATCACCGATAAACTCATCTTT. Its protein is CAFKRGGPARGIITDKLIF.

Of note for this clone: The protein in TCRdb stems from a much larger clone and differs at residue 7 from this DNA's translation, likely a read error; here the protein is translated from the DNA. The chain is built from TRDV2 and TRDJ2; no definite D call. The CDR3 length is 15 residues. CDR1 and CDR2 from the germline V gene are GEAIGNYY and EKD. V gave up 2 bases and J gave up 1 base, with 10 bases separating them. The CDR3 nucleotides read TGTGCCTGTGACATACTGAGGGATTTGACAGCACAACTCTTCTTT. Its translation: CACDILRDLTAQLFF.

By its share, this clone is medium-sized. This same CDR3 is encoded by further DNA sequences in the sample. V usage is TRDV2 and J usage is TRDJ3; D perhaps matches TRDD3 (5 bases). CDR1 GEAIGNYY and CDR2 EKD come from the germline V gene. V was trimmed by 0 bases and J by 0 bases, leaving 11 bases between them. The CDR3 is made up of 18 amino acids. The CDR3 protein is CACDTAGGRSWDTRQMFF. Here the CDR3 DNA reads TGTGCCTGTGACACCGCGGGGGGCCGCTCCTGGGACACCCGACAGATGTTTTTC.

The sample holds a few counts of this clone. A clone one base away is much larger, so this may be a read error. The same CDR3 can be traced to other DNA sequences in this sample. The chain combines TRDV2 with TRDJ1, with 7 positions matching TRDD3. Germline V gives CDR1 GEAIGNYY, CDR2 EKD. With 2 bases clipped from V and 0 bases from J, the junction kept 2 bases outside the gene matches. The CDR3 loop spans 14 amino acids. The CDR3 protein is CACDILGYTDKLIF. The DNA of the CDR3 is TGTGCCTGTGACATACTGGGGTACACCGATAAACTCATCTTT.

By share, this clone ranks as medium-sized. V and J are TRDV1 and TRDJ2; weak D call: TRDD3 (5 bases). Germline V lookup: CDR1 TSWWSYY, CDR2 QGS. The CDR3 loop spans 16 amino acids. V lost 3 bases and J 1 base, leaving 12 bases between the germline ends. CDR3 DNA: TGTGCTCTTGGGGACTGGGTTTCGCATTTGACAGCACAACTCTTCTTT. As protein: CALGDWVSHLTAQLFF.

The chain couples TRDV2 to TRDJ3; 13 bases fit TRDD3. Germline assignment: CDR1 GEAIGNYY and CDR2 EKD. V shed 0 bases, J shed 0 bases, and the junction held 10 bases outside the gene matches. The CDR3 has 22 amino acids. As DNA, the CDR3 is TGTGCCTGTGACACCCTTACTGGGGGATACGAAGGTAGCTCCTGGGACACCCGACAGATGTTTTTC. It codes for CACDTLTGGYEGSSWDTRQMFF.

This clone was observed a handful of times. The CDR3 region has the DNA TGTGCTCTTGGGAGTTCGTACAGGGGGATAGAACACTGGGACACCCGACAGATGTTTTTC. It specifies CALGSSYRGIEHWDTRQMFF. The V and J genes are TRDV1 and TRDJ3; 8 bases map to TRDD3. Germline V CDR1 and CDR2: TSWWSYY, QGS. The ends lost 5 bases at V and 3 bases at J; junction bases unmatched: 15. There are 20 residues in the CDR3.

This clone was seen a handful of times. This chain's CDR3 is CACDSLDLGRDKLIF. DNA of the CDR3: TGTGCCTGTGACTCTTTGGACTTGGGTCGGGATAAACTCATCTTT. The chain employs TRDV2 and TRDJ1; D call uncertain. Germline-derived CDR1 and CDR2 are GEAIGNYY and EKD. The CDR3 consists of 15 residues. The ends were cut back, 3 bases at V and 5 bases at J, with 18 bases in the middle.

This clone turned up a few times. The genes are TRDV2 and TRDJ1, with TRDD3 as a possible D gene (6 bases). V shed 0 bases and J shed 5 bases, with 12 bases lying between them. This CDR3 has 14 amino acids. Germline V gene lookup returns CDR1 GEAIGNYY and CDR2 EKD. CDR3 loop: CACDTVGGGDKLIF. CDR3 in DNA: TGTGCCTGTGACACCGTGGGGGGCGGAGATAAACTCATCTTT.

Of note for this clone: The same CDR3 arises from other DNA sequences in this sample as well. J is TRDJ3 and V is TRDV2, with TRDD3 matching 12 bases. The CDR3 sequence is 21 residues long. Unmatched junction bases numbered 8, after V lost 0 bases and J lost 0 bases. Germline V gene sequence: CDR1 GEAIGNYY, CDR2 EKD. CDR3 sequence reads: CACDTVLGDTPSSWDTRQMFF. CDR3 sequence (DNA): TGTGCCTGTGACACCGTTCTGGGGGATACGCCGAGCTCCTGGGACACCCGACAGATGTTTTTC.

The V and J genes are TRDV1 and TRDJ1; 9 bases fit TRDD3. The CDR3 is 17 amino acids. Trimming took 5 bases from V and 2 from J; bases not matched to a gene: 12. CDR1 and CDR2 (germline): TSWWSYY, QGS. This chain's CDR3 is CALGTSWGYGRTDKLIF. The DNA of the CDR3 is TGTGCTCTTGGGACATCGTGGGGATACGGGAGGACCGATAAACTCATCTTT.

As concerns this clone: Relative to the germline gene, one junction end is altered; a read error may explain this. The CDR3 coding sequence is TGTGCCTGTGACCCGGACTACTGGGGGGCCTCTTTGACATCACAACTCTTCTTT. Residues: CACDPDYWGASLTSQLFF. The chain has TRDV2 and TRDJ2, with 8 bases fitting TRDD3. TCRdb lists no J gene, so it was determined here by aligning the DNA to germline. This CDR3 contains 18 residues. Germline loops: CDR1 GEAIGNYY, CDR2 EKD.

The gene calls are TRDV3 and TRDJ1; 8 positions match TRDD3. The CDR3 contains 16 residues. CDR1 is TVYSNPD and CDR2 is GDNSRS in the germline V gene (reference sequence). V lost 4 bases to trimming and J lost 4 bases; unmatched junction nucleotides: 17. CDR3 sequence: CASVTGGGIRYDKLIF. The CDR3 nucleotides read TGTGCCTCCGTAACTGGTGGAGGGATACGTTACGATAAACTCATCTTT.

The rearrangement joins TRDV2 to TRDJ3, with TRDD3 identical over 8 bases. Germline V lookup: CDR1 GEAIGNYY, CDR2 EKD. The CDR3 length is 17 residues. Trimming took 2 bases from V and 6 from J; bases not matched to a gene: 8. The CDR3 here is CACDKVLGIPDTRQMFF. As DNA, the CDR3 is TGTGCCTGTGACAAAGTACTGGGGATACCGGACACCCGACAGATGTTTTTC.

In its sample, this clone is medium-sized. V is TRDV1 and J is TRDJ1; no reliable D call. The CDR3 totals 17 residues. Trimming stripped 1 base from V and 4 bases from J, with 19 bases between. Germline values: CDR1 TSWWSYY, CDR2 QGS. The CDR3: CALGEPLLWRDYDKLIF. CDR3 bases: TGTGCTCTTGGGGAACCGCTTTTATGGCGTGACTACGATAAACTCATCTTT.

Relative to its sample, this clone is medium-sized (0.01 to 0.1%). The rearrangement joins TRDV2 to TRDJ2, with D possibly being TRDD3 (6 bases). The V gene's germline CDR1 is GEAIGNYY and CDR2 EKD. V was shortened by 1 base and J by 3 bases, with 17 bases between the two germline ends. This CDR3 is built from 17 residues. The CDR3 is CACDTPGGGGVTAQLFF. As DNA, the CDR3 is TGTGCCTGTGACACTCCGGGGGGAGGAGGCGTGACAGCACAACTCTTCTTT.

Worth noting for this clone: The protein in this entry is translated from the DNA; at residue 3 it differs from the protein listed in TCRdb. This rearrangement joins TRDV2 to TRDJ1; 8 bases align to TRDD3. This CDR3 has 15 amino acids. Per the germline V gene, CDR1 is GEAIGNYY and CDR2 is EKD. As DNA, the CDR3 is TGTGCCTATGACACTCTGGGGGACGACCGCGATAAACTCATCTTT. This sequence encodes CAYDTLGDDRDKLIF.

In its sample, this clone was seen a few times. TCRdb's protein, taken from a much larger clone, differs from this DNA's translation at residue 4, likely owing to a read error; the protein displayed comes from the DNA. The chain joins TRDV2 to TRDJ2; 11 bases map to TRDD3. In germline, CDR1 is GEAIGNYY, CDR2 EKD. V dropped 5 bases and J dropped 0; count of bases not matched to a gene: 4. The CDR3 totals 16 residues. CDR3 sequence reads: CACGILGDTLTAQLFF. In DNA form, the CDR3 reads TGTGCCTGTGGCATACTGGGGGATACTTTGACAGCACAACTCTTCTTT.

This clone was observed a few times. A much larger clone is a single base away; this may be a read error. This chain joins TRDV2 and TRDJ3; 8 bases agree with TRDD3. CDR3 size: 19 residues. In germline, CDR1 is GEAIGNYY, CDR2 EKD. The V gene end was trimmed by 3 bases and the J gene end by 2 bases; junction bases not matched to a gene: 11. CDR3 in amino acids: CACDPTGGHSPWDTRQMFF. The CDR3 nucleotides read TGTGCCTGTGACCCTACTGGGGGTCACAGCCCCTGGGACACCCGACAGATGTTTTTC.

The chain recombines TRDV1 with TRDJ1, with 7 bases matching TRDD3. The CDR3 loop spans 20 amino acids. The germline V gene encodes CDR1 TSWWSYY and CDR2 QGS. The V segment lost 1 base and the J segment 7 bases; nucleotides outside the gene matches: 24. CDR3 protein: CALGEPLTTTVYLGASKLIF. The CDR3 DNA reads as TGTGCTCTTGGGGAACCTCTCACTACGACGGTGTACCTGGGGGCTTCTAAACTCATCTTT.

This clone was recorded a few times. The rearrangement joins TRDV1 to TRDJ1; D may match TRDD2 or TRDD3 (7 bases each). The CDR3 contains 16 residues. V lost 3 bases and J lost 8, with 22 bases in between. CDR1 and CDR2 from the germline V gene are TSWWSYY and QGS. The CDR3 DNA reads as TGTGCTCTTGGGGACCTAACCTTCCTGCTGGGGGGAAAACTCATCTTT. Residues: CALGDLTFLLGGKLIF.

The genes are TRDV1 and TRDJ1; TRDD3 matches at 8 bases. With 8 bases clipped from V and 1 base from J, the junction kept 27 bases outside the gene matches. The CDR3 runs to 21 residues. Germline CDR1 and CDR2: TSWWSYY and QGS. As DNA, the CDR3 is TGTGCTCTTTGGGGCACAATTTCCTGTGTAGTGGGGGATTTGGGCACCGATAAACTCATCTTT. Its translation is CALWGTISCVVGDLGTDKLIF.

V is TRDV1 and J is TRDJ1, with 8 nucleotides matching TRDD3. V gave up 6 bases and J gave up 3 bases; unmatched junction bases: 27. The CDR3 length is 21 residues. Germline CDR1 reads TSWWSYY; CDR2 reads QGS. The CDR3 here is CALGRNPPVLPYWGLSDKLIF. CDR3 DNA sequence: TGTGCTCTTGGTCGAAACCCCCCGGTTCTTCCGTACTGGGGGTTATCCGATAAACTCATCTTT.

This clone was seen a handful of times. The CDR3 here is CALGGTDLAKGISGAGLIF. The CDR3 DNA reads TGTGCTCTTGGGGGGACCGATCTAGCGAAGGGGATATCTGGAGCCGGACTCATCTTT. The chain joins TRDV1 to TRDJ1; TRDD3 matches at 7 bases. The CDR3 runs to 19 residues. Germline V lookup: CDR1 TSWWSYY, CDR2 QGS. V gave up 4 bases and J gave up 10 bases; unmatched junction bases: 27.

There are a few counts of this clone. Different DNA sequences within this sample yield the same CDR3. The chain carries TRDV1 and TRDJ1, with 9 bases lining up with TRDD2. Germline values: CDR1 TSWWSYY, CDR2 QGS. The CDR3 spans 23 residues. V lost 1 base to trimming and J lost 3 bases; unmatched junction nucleotides: 27. As DNA, the CDR3 is TGTGCTCTTGGGGAACCACGGCCCTTCCTACCCCCCGGGGTCAAGGTCGGATCCGATAAACTCATCTTT. Its protein is CALGEPRPFLPPGVKVGSDKLIF.

This clone was observed a single time. The chain couples TRDV1 to TRDJ1; D is perhaps TRDD2 or TRDD3 (6 bases each). Assignment of the J gene here rests on matching the DNA to germline, because TCRdb gives none. Deletions cut 3 bases from V and 5 bases from J, with 34 bases between. The length of the CDR3 is 21 residues. Looked up from germline, CDR1 is TSWWSYY and CDR2 is QGS. In nucleotides, the CDR3 is TGTGCTCTTGGGGAGCCGGGGGGGACTCCTACTGGGTTGATGGCGACAGATAAACTCATCTTT. Translated: CALGEPGGTPTGLMATDKLIF.

The J gene is TRDJ3, while no V gene call was made; the tabulated D call, TRDD3, remains unverified against the DNA. The CDR3 consists of 20 residues. The CDR3 DNA reads as TGTGCCTGTGACCCCACGCATACTAGGGCCTACTCCTGGGACACCCGACAGATGTTTTTC. Translated: CACDPTHTRAYSWDTRQMFF.

Details on this clone: Other DNA variants within this sample encode the same CDR3. The V call is TRDV3, the J call TRDJ1, with 10 bases identical to TRDD3. The CDR3 is made up of 15 amino acids. The J segment lost 4 bases and the V segment lost 3 bases, leaving 11 bases of the junction unmatched. Germline assignment: CDR1 TVYSNPD and CDR2 GDNSRS (reference sequence). The CDR3 DNA is TGTGCCTTCAAGACGACTGGGGGATCCCTCGATAAACTCATCTTT. Translation: CAFKTTGGSLDKLIF.